A selection of T cell receptor beta chains follows, all from one sample in a study of cytomegalovirus exposure and HLA in healthy donors. Profiled with immunoSEQ multiplex PCR; TCRdb holds only in-frame clones, not every one. The table shows about 69,000 clones, with about 70% occurring only once. The sequenced material came from PBMCs. The receptors derive from a woman aged 30 to 39 in good health and CMV-seronegative. Each CDR3 is given with its conserved first and last residue. The D gene is left open where the match is weak. Expanded clones get a size class; other rows say once, few or many, or leave the size out.

CAWRGGNSPLHF	TGTGCCTGGAGGGGCGGGAATTCACCCCTCCACTTT	.	TRBJ1-6	TRBV30	.
CASSPESTEAFF	TGTGCCAGCAGCCCGGAGAGCACTGAAGCTTTCTTT	few	TRBJ1-1	TRBV5-4	.
CASSYPAGSDYGYTF	TGCGCCAGCAGCTACCCCGCAGGGTCGGACTATGGCTACACCTTC	.	TRBJ1-2	TRBV4-1	.
CASSSHGGFSGYNEQFF	TGTGCCAGCAGCTCTCACGGGGGGTTTAGCGGTTACAATGAGCAGTTCTTC	.	TRBJ2-1	TRBV7-9	TRBD2
CATRSTGNTDTQYF	TGTGCCACCAGATCCACAGGAAACACAGATACGCAGTATTTT	.	TRBJ2-3	TRBV5-3	.
CASSPGTASGNTIYF	TGTGCCAGCAGCCCTGGGACAGCTTCTGGAAACACCATATATTTT	few	TRBJ1-3	TRBV9	TRBD1
CASSDHLEPRKLFF	TGTGCCAGCAGCGACCACTTGGAGCCTCGAAAACTGTTTTTT	.	TRBJ1-4	TRBV5-4	.
CASSLEGTRNTGELFF	TGCGCCAGCAGCTTGGAGGGGACTAGAAACACCGGGGAGCTGTTTTTT	.	TRBJ2-2	TRBV5-1	TRBD2
CATSRAGQRDGYTF	TGTGCCACCAGCAGAGCAGGACAGCGAGATGGCTACACCTTC	.	TRBJ1-2	TRBV15	.
CASSYRESGANVLTF	TGTGCCAGCAGCTATAGAGAATCTGGGGCCAACGTCCTGACTTTC	.	TRBJ2-6	TRBV7-3	.
CASSLYGGDGYLFF	TGTGCCAGCAGCCTTTATGGGGGGGATGGGTACCTCTTCTTC	.	TRBJ2-1	TRBV5-5	TRBD2
CASSRPGQGATGELFF	TGCGCCAGCAGCCGACCGGGACAGGGGGCGACCGGGGAGCTGTTTTTT	.	TRBJ2-2	TRBV4-1	TRBD1
CASSFGRANEQFF	TGTGCCAGCAGCTTTGGGCGGGCCAATGAGCAGTTCTTC	.	TRBJ2-1	TRBV7-8	.
CASSLAGDSFNSPLHF	TGTGCCAGCAGCTTGGCTGGGGACAGTTTTAATTCACCCCTCCACTTT	.	TRBJ1-6	TRBV5-5	TRBD1
CASSLDRGDHEQYF	TGCGCCAGCAGCTTGGACAGGGGGGACCACGAGCAGTACTTC	once	TRBJ2-7	TRBV5-1	TRBD1
CASRESGIYSNQPQHF	TGTGCCAGCAGAGAATCAGGGATTTATAGCAATCAGCCCCAGCATTTT	.	TRBJ1-5	TRBV2	.
CASSHPSGTGLATQYF	TGTGCCAGCAGCCATCCCTCCGGGACAGGGCTGGCGACCCAGTACTTC	few	TRBJ2-5	TRBV9	TRBD1
CASSQHQGAHGYTF	TGTGCCAGCAGCCAGCACCAGGGGGCACATGGCTACACCTTC	once	TRBJ1-2	TRBV11-2	TRBD1
CAWSTGIKGSNEQFF	TGTGCCTGGAGTACAGGGATTAAGGGTAGTAATGAGCAGTTCTTC	.	TRBJ2-1	TRBV30	.
CASRVDRASSYEQYF	TGTGCCAGCAGAGTAGACAGGGCGAGCTCCTACGAGCAGTACTTC	once	TRBJ2-7	TRBV2	TRBD1
CASSPRDEQFF	TGTGCCAGCAGCCCCAGGGATGAGCAGTTCTTC	few	TRBJ2-1	TRBV6-6	.
CASSLAGAGALQETQYF	TGTGCCAGCAGCTTGGCGGGGGCGGGGGCCCTCCAAGAGACCCAGTACTTC	.	TRBJ2-5	TRBV5-4	.
CASSGRDRVNSPLHF	TGTGCCAGCAGTGGTCGGGACAGGGTAAATTCACCCCTCCACTTT	.	TRBJ1-6	TRBV27	TRBD1
CASSLERTARTEAFF	TGTGCCAGCAGCTTAGAACGGACAGCCCGGACTGAAGCTTTCTTT	.	TRBJ1-1	TRBV11-2	.
CASTPPGRRTNTEAFF	TGTGCCAGTACCCCCCCAGGTCGGAGGACGAACACTGAAGCTTTCTTT	few	TRBJ1-1	TRBV19	.
CASSYSGTGKNTEAFF	TGTGCCAGCAGTTACTCCGGGACAGGGAAGAACACTGAAGCTTTCTTT	.	TRBJ1-1	TRBV6-5	TRBD1
CASSLEGQGLYEQYF	TGTGCCAGCAGCTTAGAGGGACAGGGGCTTTACGAGCAGTACTTC	.	TRBJ2-7	TRBV11-2	TRBD1
CASSPKTGATEAFF	TGTGCCAGCAGCCCGAAGACAGGGGCCACTGAAGCTTTCTTT	.	TRBJ1-1	TRBV7-9	TRBD1
CAIRDRQDTYEQYF	TGTGCCATCAGGGATAGACAGGATACCTACGAGCAGTACTTC	.	TRBJ2-7	TRBV10-3	.
CASSAGLSNEKLFF	TGTGCCAGCAGCGCGGGACTGAGTAATGAAAAACTGTTTTTT	.	TRBJ1-4	TRBV6-1	.
CASTTGPGTGDPRDTEAFF	TGTGCCAGCACCACAGGCCCTGGAACAGGGGACCCTAGGGACACTGAAGCTTTCTTT	.	TRBJ1-1	TRBV7-9	TRBD1
CASSLVLSRNTEAFF	TGTGCCAGCAGCTTAGTGCTATCGCGGAACACTGAAGCTTTCTTT	.	TRBJ1-1	TRBV7-9	.
CASSFGPRRNEQFF	TGCGCCAGCAGCTTTGGTCCGAGGAGGAATGAGCAGTTCTTC	.	TRBJ2-1	TRBV5-1	.
CASSHSQETQYF	TGCGCCAGCAGCCATTCTCAAGAGACCCAGTACTTC	.	TRBJ2-5	TRBV4-1	.
CASSQIGTASEQYF	TGTGCCAGCTCACAAATAGGGACAGCCTCCGAGCAGTACTTC	.	TRBJ2-7	TRBV18	TRBD1
CASSIRQGLQFF	TGTGCCAGTAGTATACGTCAGGGATTGCAGTTCTTC	.	TRBJ2-1	TRBV19	.
CASSEDRANYGYTF	TGTGCCAGCAGTGAAGACAGGGCGAACTATGGCTACACCTTC	few	TRBJ1-2	TRBV6-1	.
CASSQGLFSGGQNEQFF	TGTGCCAGCAGCCAAGGGCTGTTCTCGGGGGGGCAGAATGAGCAGTTCTTC	few	TRBJ2-1	TRBV4-2	TRBD2
CASSNGESSGANVLTF	TGTGCCAGCAGCAACGGGGAGAGCTCTGGGGCCAACGTCCTGACTTTC	.	TRBJ2-6	TRBV2	.
CAIRGTVYYGYTF	TGTGCCATCAGAGGGACAGTGTACTATGGCTACACCTTC	.	TRBJ1-2	TRBV10-3	TRBD1
CATQTVSGNTIYF	TGTGCCACCCAGACAGTCTCTGGAAACACCATATATTTT	few	TRBJ1-3	TRBV6-1	.
CASRQTGSGYGYTF	TGTGCCAGCAGGCAGACAGGGTCGGGCTATGGCTACACCTTC	once	TRBJ1-2	TRBV7-2	TRBD1
CASSLEDRSLYGYTF	TGTGCCAGCAGCTTAGAAGACAGATCGTTGTATGGCTACACCTTC	.	TRBJ1-2	TRBV7-9	.
CASSQVGGISYNEQFF	TGTGCCAGCAGCCAAGTCGGGGGGATCTCCTACAATGAGCAGTTCTTC	.	TRBJ2-1	TRBV4-2	TRBD2
CASSFGQGDGYEQYF	TGCGCCAGCAGCTTCGGACAGGGAGATGGCTACGAGCAGTACTTC	.	TRBJ2-7	TRBV5-1	TRBD1
CASSFQIGEKLFF	TGTGCCAGCAGTTTTCAGATTGGTGAAAAACTGTTTTTT	few	TRBJ1-4	TRBV27	.
CASSSLGGNTEAFF	TGTGCCAGCAGTTCCCTCGGGGGGAACACTGAAGCTTTCTTT	few	TRBJ1-1	TRBV6-5	.
CASSPTGATNEKLFF	TGTGCCAGCAGTCCCACAGGAGCAACTAATGAAAAACTGTTTTTT	.	TRBJ1-4	TRBV5-8	.
CSASGGPGEQFF	TGCAGCGCTTCGGGGGGGCCCGGTGAGCAGTTCTTC	.	TRBJ2-1	TRBV29-1	TRBD2
CASSVATDTQYF	TGTGCCAGCAGCGTGGCTACAGATACGCAGTATTTT	.	TRBJ2-3	TRBV28	.
CASSLAPLQLAVSYNEQFF	TGTGCCAGCAGCTTGGCTCCACTTCAGCTAGCAGTATCCTACAATGAGCAGTTCTTC	.	TRBJ2-1	TRBV5-4	.
CASSFEGLFTEAFF	TGTGCCAGCAGCTTCGAGGGATTGTTCACTGAAGCTTTCTTT	few	TRBJ1-1	TRBV5-4	.
CASSKTRSAGNQPQHF	TGTGCCAGCAGCAAAACTAGGTCTGCCGGCAATCAGCCCCAGCATTTT	.	TRBJ1-5	TRBV21-1	.
CASSLPRMTARNSYEQYF	TGTGCCAGCAGCTTGCCCCGAATGACAGCACGGAATTCCTACGAGCAGTACTTC	few	TRBJ2-7	TRBV5-8	.
CAISRMAGIYEQYF	TGTGCCATCAGTAGGATGGCGGGGATCTACGAGCAGTACTTC	.	TRBJ2-7	TRBV10-3	.
CASSGLAGVITSYNEQFF	TGCGCCAGCTCCGGACTAGCGGGGGTAATCACCTCCTACAATGAGCAGTTCTTC	.	TRBJ2-1	TRBV4-1	TRBD2
CASKQGGTGELFF	TGTGCCAGCAAACAGGGTGGCACCGGGGAGCTGTTTTTT	.	TRBJ2-2	TRBV6-1	.
CASSSRGREEKLFF	TGCGCCAGCAGCTCCAGGGGGCGCGAGGAAAAACTGTTTTTT	few	TRBJ1-4	TRBV5-1	TRBD1